Below are 11 T cell receptor beta chains sequenced from a single sample in a study of blood T cell repertoires in COVID-19. TCRdb's copy holds only in-frame clones and misses some; the assay was immunoSEQ multiplex PCR. The sample holds 150,000 to 200,000 clones, more than 70% seen once. The sequenced sample was peripheral blood. Receptors were obtained from a woman aged 60-75 years with acute or convalescent COVID-19.

CDR3 sequence (DNA): TGTGCCAGCAGTTTAAGACAGCCACTCAACTATGGCTACACCTTC. Residues: CASSLRQPLNYGYTF. This rearrangement joins TRBV28 to TRBJ1-2; D may be TRBD1 (5 bases). The germline CDR1 and CDR2 sequences are MDHEN and SYDVKM. CDR3 length: 15 residues. Trimming took 2 bases from V and 2 from J, leaving 12 bases between them.

This rearrangement joins TRBV4-1 to TRBJ2-7; the match to TRBD2 covers 7 bases. This CDR3 contains 15 residues. V shed 0 bases, J shed 3 bases, and the junction held 5 bases outside the gene matches. The germline gives CDR1 MGHRA, CDR2 YSYEKL. CDR3 sequence reads: CASSQDRGLYYEQYF. In DNA, the CDR3 is TGCGCCAGCAGCCAAGATCGGGGACTATACTACGAGCAGTACTTC.

There are a few counts of this clone. The chain joins TRBV28 to TRBJ2-7; TRBD1 is a possible D gene (6 bases). CDR1 MDHEN and CDR2 SYDVKM come from the germline V gene. The CDR3 covers 13 residues. CDR3 sequence (DNA): TGTGCCACCAGTACAGGGTCCCCCTACGAGCAGTACGTC. Encoded protein: CATSTGSPYEQYV.

This chain uses TRBV2 with TRBJ2-1; D not certain. The germline gives CDR1 SNHLY, CDR2 FYNNEI. Trimming left V 7 bases short and J 4 bases short, with 8 bases between. CDR3 length: 12 amino acids. This chain's CDR3 is CASKAEYNEQFF. The CDR3 nucleotides read TGTGCCAGCAAGGCGGAGTACAATGAGCAGTTCTTC.

The rearrangement links TRBV28 to TRBJ1-5; the match to TRBD1 covers 9 bases. The length of the CDR3 is 18 residues. The ends lost 4 bases at V and 0 bases at J; junction bases unmatched: 10. The germline V gene has CDR1 MDHEN and CDR2 SYDVKM. The CDR3 reads CASSYPGTGSYSNQPQHF. CDR3 nucleotides: TGTGCCAGCAGTTACCCCGGGACAGGGTCTTATAGCAATCAGCCCCAGCATTTT.

This chain uses TRBV27 with TRBJ1-3; possibly TRBD1 for D (6 bases). CDR3 length: 15 amino acids. V lost 5 bases and J lost 0, with 11 bases in between. Germline V gene data show CDR1 as MNHEY and CDR2 as SMNVEV (reference sequence). The CDR3 reads CASSTTGTSGNTIYF. The CDR3 coding sequence is TGTGCCAGCAGTACTACAGGGACCTCTGGAAACACCATATATTTT.

The V and J genes are TRBV6-2 or TRBV6-3 and TRBJ1-5, with 8 bases lining up with TRBD1. V gave up 4 bases and J gave up 4 bases; unmatched junction bases: 21. The CDR3 has 20 residues. Germline V gene data show CDR1 as MNHEY and CDR2 as SVGEGT. The CDR3 loop is CASSSGDRTSIGPLNQPQHF. CDR3 nucleotide sequence: TGTGCCAGCAGTTCCGGGGACAGGACCTCAATTGGACCTCTAAATCAGCCCCAGCATTTT.

J is TRBJ2-2 and V is TRBV5-4, with D perhaps matching TRBD2 (6 bases). V gave up 9 bases and J gave up 1 base, with 16 bases separating them. This CDR3 contains 15 residues. Germline CDR1 reads SGHNT; CDR2 reads YYREEE (reference sequence). The CDR3 sequence is CATRPGTLNTGELFF. In nucleotides, the CDR3 is TGTGCCACTCGACCCGGGACTTTGAACACCGGGGAGCTGTTTTTT. The full variable domain, with the rest looked up from reference TRBV5-4 and TRBJ2-2, is ETGVTQSPTHLIKTRGQQVTLRCSSQSGHNTVSWYQQALGQGPQFIFQYYREEENGRGNFPPRFSGLQFPNYSSELNVNALELDDSALYLCATRPGTLNTGELFFGEGSRLTVL.

The rearrangement uses TRBV5-6 and TRBJ1-6; 8 bases match TRBD1. CDR1 SGHDT and CDR2 YYEEEE come from the germline V gene. The CDR3 is made up of 19 amino acids. Trimming cost V 0 bases and J 7 bases; bases outside gene matches: 15. DNA of the CDR3: TGTGCCAGCAGCTTGGTGTTGGACAGGGCGGGCTCGGGGAATTCACCCCTCCACTTT. As protein: CASSLVLDRAGSGNSPLHF.

The genes are TRBV9 and TRBJ2-5; 11 nucleotides match TRBD2. The CDR3 covers 13 residues. Per germline, CDR1 SGDLS and CDR2 YYNGEE. V was clipped by 3 bases and J by 6 bases; unmatched bases: 1. For the CDR3, the DNA is TGTGCCAGCAGCGCTAGCGGGGGGCAGACCCAGTACTTC. As protein: CASSASGGQTQYF.

This sequence joins TRBV30 and TRBJ1-1; possible D gene TRBD1, 5 bases. Germline V gene lookup returns CDR1 GTSNPN and CDR2 SVGIG (reference sequence). Trimming cost V 0 bases and J 1 base, with 9 bases left between them. The CDR3 is 14 residues long. CDR3 loop: CAWSVLQENTEAFF. CDR3 coding DNA: TGTGCCTGGAGTGTACTACAGGAGAACACTGAAGCTTTCTTT.